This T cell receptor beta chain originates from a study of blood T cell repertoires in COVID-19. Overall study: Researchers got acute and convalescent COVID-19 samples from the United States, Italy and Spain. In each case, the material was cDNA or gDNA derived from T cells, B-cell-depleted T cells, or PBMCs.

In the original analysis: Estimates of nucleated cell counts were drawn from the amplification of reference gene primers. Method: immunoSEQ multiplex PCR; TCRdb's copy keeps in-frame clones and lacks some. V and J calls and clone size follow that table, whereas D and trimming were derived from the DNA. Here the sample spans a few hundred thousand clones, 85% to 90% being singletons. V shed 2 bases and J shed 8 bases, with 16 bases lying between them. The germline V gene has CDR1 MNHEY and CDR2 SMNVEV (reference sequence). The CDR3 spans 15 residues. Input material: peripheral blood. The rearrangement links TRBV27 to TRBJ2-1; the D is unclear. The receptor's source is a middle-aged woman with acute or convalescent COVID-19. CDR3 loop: CASSLELTSNHEQFF. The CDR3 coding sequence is TGTGCCAGCAGTTTAGAACTGACATCAAACCATGAGCAGTTCTTC.